This entry lists 22 T cell receptor beta chains sequenced from one sample in a study of technical replicates of blood from several donors. Data came from immunoSEQ multiplex PCR; TCRdb stores just in-frame clones and leaves some out. The repertoire has some 66,000 clones, approximately 90% of them found once; the top ten carry approximately 4.4%. Sequencing was carried out using PBMCs. All receptors derive from a human donor in good health. Some clones in this sample may be carry-over from other donors' samples.

The chain uses TRBV5-6 and TRBJ2-7; possibly TRBD2 for D (7 bases). Germline V gene sequence: CDR1 SGHDT, CDR2 YYEEEE. Trimming took off 2 bases at V and 1 base at J, with 10 bases between the two ends. The CDR3 runs 14 residues. CDR3 protein: CASSFEGGSYEQYF. CDR3 in DNA: TGTGCCAGCAGCTTTGAGGGGGGGTCCTACGAGCAGTACTTC.

The genes are TRBV6-5 and TRBJ1-2, with D possibly matching TRBD1 (6 bases). CDR1 is MNHEY, CDR2 SVGAGI, per germline. The V gene lost 8 bases and the J gene lost 4 bases, with 17 bases spanning the gap. The length of the CDR3 is 14 residues. The CDR3 nucleotides read TGTGCCAGCGCCTTGGGGGCAGGGAGCTATGGCTACACCTTC. Its translation: CASALGAGSYGYTF.

This clone was seen a single time. The chain recombines TRBV5-1 with TRBJ2-1; TRBD2 aligns across 11 bases. Germline V lookup: CDR1 SGHRS, CDR2 YFSETQ. The CDR3 loop spans 16 amino acids. V lost 3 bases to trimming and J lost 7 bases; unmatched junction nucleotides: 9. Here the CDR3 DNA reads TGCGCCAGCAGCTCTGACATTCTAGCGGGAGGAAATGAGCAGTTCTTC. Translated: CASSSDILAGGNEQFF.

This clone was counted once. The chain uses TRBV4-1 and TRBJ1-3; 8 bases are shared with TRBD1. Trimming cost V 4 bases and J 0 bases; bases outside gene matches: 8. From germline, CDR1 is MGHRA and CDR2 YSYEKL. The CDR3 has 17 residues. Here the CDR3 reads CASSRPGQDPSGNTIYF. DNA for the CDR3: TGCGCCAGCAGCCGCCCGGGACAGGACCCCTCTGGAAACACCATATATTTT.

The chain recombines TRBV11-2 with TRBJ2-2; 7 bases map to TRBD2. Unmatched junction bases numbered 4, after V lost 3 bases and J lost 0 bases. This CDR3 has 16 residues. CDR1 SGHAT and CDR2 FQNNGV come from the germline V gene. CDR3 nucleotide sequence: TGTGCCAGCAGCTTCCAAGCGGGGACGAACACCGGGGAGCTGTTTTTT. This gives the protein CASSFQAGTNTGELFF.

This clone was recorded once. The chain couples TRBV30 to TRBJ2-6, with 9 bases lining up with TRBD1. V gave up 7 bases and J gave up 0 bases; unmatched junction bases: 13. CDR3 length equals 18 residues. Germline CDR1 and CDR2: GTSNPN and SVGIG (reference sequence). In DNA, the CDR3 is TGTGCCTCCAACTCCGGGACAGGGACTTCCTCTGGGGCCAACGTCCTGACTTTC. This gives the protein CASNSGTGTSSGANVLTF.

The chain uses TRBV7-2 and TRBJ2-5, with TRBD2 identical over 13 bases. The CDR3 is made up of 15 amino acids. J lost 5 bases, V lost 5 bases, and 5 bases had no gene match. CDR1 SGHTA and CDR2 FQGNSA come from the germline V gene. The CDR3, as DNA: TGTGCCAGCAGCCCAACTAGCGGGGGGGTCGAGACCCAGTACTTC. Protein sequence: CASSPTSGGVETQYF.

The DNA of the CDR3 is TGCGCCAGCAGCGTGGGACTAGCGGGAGTAGAGACCCAGTACTTC. Amino acids: CASSVGLAGVETQYF. The rearrangement uses TRBV5-1 and TRBJ2-5, with 14 nucleotides matching TRBD2. Trimming removed 4 bases from V and 4 bases from J; junction bases left unmatched: 3. From germline, CDR1 is SGHRS and CDR2 YFSETQ. The CDR3 contains 15 residues.

The genes are TRBV20-1 and TRBJ2-3; D is undetermined. Trimming took 4 bases from V and 5 from J, leaving 7 bases between them. Germline V gives CDR1 DFQATT, CDR2 SNEGSKA (reference sequence). The CDR3 contains 11 residues. CDR3 DNA sequence: TGCAGTGCTATGGTGAGAGATACGCAGTATTTT. It yields the protein CSAMVRDTQYF.

The V gene is TRBV20-1, the J gene TRBJ2-1; 7 bases fit TRBD2. The V gene end was trimmed by 7 bases and the J gene end by 8 bases; junction bases not matched to a gene: 2. The CDR3 has 10 amino acids. Looked up from germline, CDR1 is DFQATT and CDR2 is SNEGSKA (reference sequence). CDR3 coding DNA: TGCAGTGTTCGGGAGGATGAGCAGTTCTTC. Its translation: CSVREDEQFF.

The rearrangement uses TRBV27 and TRBJ2-7; 12 nucleotides match TRBD2. From germline, CDR1 is MNHEY and CDR2 SMNVEV (reference sequence). The length of the CDR3 is 13 residues. With 6 bases clipped from V and 4 bases from J, the junction kept 1 base outside the gene matches. The CDR3: CASRLAGGYEQYF. CDR3 in DNA: TGTGCCAGCAGACTAGCGGGAGGATACGAGCAGTACTTC.

V gene TRBV29-1 combines with J gene TRBJ1-2, with a possible D match to TRBD1 (5 bases). The CDR3 is made up of 12 amino acids. The germline gives CDR1 SQVTM, CDR2 ANQGSEA. The V end lost 3 bases, the J end lost 6 bases, and 11 bases lay between the germline ends. DNA of the CDR3: TGCAGCGTTGACAGGGAGGATCATGGCTACACCTTC. It encodes CSVDREDHGYTF.

In its sample, this clone was seen once. The chain links TRBV2 to TRBJ2-1; TRBD2 matches 9 bases. This CDR3 is built from 12 residues. Germline values: CDR1 SNHLY, CDR2 FYNNEI. V lost 7 bases and J lost 6; bases outside the gene matches: 1. The CDR3 is CASMRGGNEQFF. The CDR3 coding sequence is TGTGCCAGCATGCGGGGGGGCAATGAGCAGTTCTTC.

The chain links TRBV29-1 to TRBJ1-1, with D uncertain. V was pared by 5 bases and J by 3 bases, with 19 bases between. Germline assignment: CDR1 SQVTM and CDR2 ANQGSEA. The CDR3 consists of 15 residues. The CDR3 DNA reads as TGCAGCGTTCGCTGGGTTTTTGGCGGGCACACTGAAGCTTTCTTT. It translates to CSVRWVFGGHTEAFF. Complete variable domain (other parts from reference TRBV29-1 and TRBJ1-1): SAVISQKPSRDICQRGTSLTIQCQVDSQVTMMFWYRQQPGQSLTLIATANQGSEATYESGFVIDKFPISRPNLTFSTLTVSNMSPEDSSIYLCSVRWVFGGHTEAFFGQGTRLTVV.

This clone appeared a few times. The chain links TRBV2 to TRBJ1-5, with TRBD1 as a possible D gene (6 bases). The germline V and J ends were trimmed by 6 bases and 6 bases, with 27 bases remaining between them. This CDR3 region has 18 residues. CDR1 SNHLY and CDR2 FYNNEI come from the germline V gene. DNA for the CDR3: TGTGCCAGCAGCGCTACCGCACAGGGTGGGGTTACGGGTCAGCCCCAGCATTTT. This encodes CASSATAQGGVTGQPQHF.

This chain joins TRBV5-4 and TRBJ1-1, with a possible D match to TRBD1 (5 bases). CDR1 is SGHNT and CDR2 is YYREEE in the germline V gene (reference sequence). The CDR3 is 15 amino acids. V was clipped by 1 base and J by 4 bases, with 14 bases between them. The CDR3 here is CASSLPGRGATEAFF. CDR3 sequence (DNA): TGTGCCAGCAGCTTGCCCGGGCGCGGGGCCACTGAAGCTTTCTTT.

This clone was seen a single time. The DNA of the CDR3 is TGTGCCAGGCCGCGTGCGGGGGGTCGGTTCCGTTTCTCCCCCCAGCATTTT. Translating it yields CARPRAGGRFRFSPQHF. The V call is TRBV25-1, the J call TRBJ1-5, with TRBD1 as a possible D gene (5 bases). In germline, CDR1 is MGHDK, CDR2 SYGVNS. This CDR3 is 17 amino acids long. The V gene lost 9 bases and the J gene lost 10 bases, with 31 bases spanning the gap.

To note about this clone: A junction boundary mismatches the germline segment, possibly from a read error. This rearrangement joins TRBV4-3 to TRBJ1-3, with 7 bases aligning to TRBD1. This CDR3 region has 15 residues. Germline values: CDR1 LGHNA, CDR2 YSLEER. As DNA, the CDR3 is TGCACCAGCAGCCAAGGGGACAGCTCTGGAAACACCATATATTTT. Protein sequence: CTSSQGDSSGNTIYF.

The CDR3 loop is CASSIAAGGEETQYF. CDR3 in DNA: TGTGCCAGTAGTATAGCCGCGGGGGGGGAGGAGACCCAGTACTTC. The V call is TRBV19, the J call TRBJ2-5; TRBD2 matches 9 bases. Trimming cost V 1 base and J 5 bases; bases outside gene matches: 5. CDR1 and CDR2 from the germline V gene are LNHDA and SQIVND (reference sequence). This CDR3 comprises 15 residues. Complete variable domain (other parts from reference TRBV19 and TRBJ2-5): DGGITQSPKYLFRKEGQNVTLSCEQNLNHDAMYWYRQDPGQGLRLIYYSQIVNDFQKGDIAEGYSVSREKKESFPLTVTSAQKNPTAFYLCASSIAAGGEETQYFGPGTRLLVL.

This clone was observed a single time. The CDR3: CASSPGLGSNEQFF. CDR3 DNA sequence: TGTGCCAGCAGCCCCGGCCTAGGATCCAATGAGCAGTTCTTC. The gene calls are TRBV7-8 and TRBJ2-1; D remains unclear. The germline V and J ends were trimmed by 5 bases and 6 bases, with 14 bases remaining between them. The CDR3 length is 14 residues. Germline V gene lookup returns CDR1 SGHVS and CDR2 FQNEAQ.

The chain links TRBV10-3 to TRBJ1-2, with 8 bases matching TRBD1. The CDR3 runs 14 residues. Unmatched junction bases numbered 2, after V lost 0 bases and J lost 5 bases. Germline V gene lookup returns CDR1 ENHRY and CDR2 SYGVKD. CDR3 loop: CAISESTGAYGYTF. The CDR3 DNA follows: TGTGCCATCAGTGAGTCGACAGGGGCATATGGCTACACCTTC.

The rearrangement uses TRBV5-4 and TRBJ2-5, with TRBD2 matching over 9 bases. Germline assignment: CDR1 SGHNT and CDR2 YYREEE (reference sequence). This CDR3 has 15 amino acids. Trimming took 2 bases from V and 5 from J; bases not matched to a gene: 7. In nucleotides, the CDR3 is TGTGCCAGCAGCTTAGGGGGCGGGGGGGCGGAGACCCAGTACTTC. Its translation: CASSLGGGGAETQYF.